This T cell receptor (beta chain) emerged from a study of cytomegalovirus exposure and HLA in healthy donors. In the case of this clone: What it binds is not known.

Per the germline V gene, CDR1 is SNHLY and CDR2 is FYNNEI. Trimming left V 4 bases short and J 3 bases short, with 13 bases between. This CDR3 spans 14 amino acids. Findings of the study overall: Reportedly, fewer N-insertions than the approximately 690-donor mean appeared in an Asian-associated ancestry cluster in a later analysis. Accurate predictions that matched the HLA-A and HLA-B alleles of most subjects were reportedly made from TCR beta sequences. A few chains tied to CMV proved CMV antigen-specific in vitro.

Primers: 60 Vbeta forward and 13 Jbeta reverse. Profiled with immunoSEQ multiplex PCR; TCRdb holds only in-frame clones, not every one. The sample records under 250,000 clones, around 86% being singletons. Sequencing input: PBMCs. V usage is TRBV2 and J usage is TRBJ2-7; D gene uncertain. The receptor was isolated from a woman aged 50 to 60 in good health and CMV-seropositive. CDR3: CASSGYMRNYEQYF. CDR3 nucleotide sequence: TGTGCCAGCAGTGGGTACATGCGGAACTACGAGCAGTACTTC.